This T cell receptor (beta chain) emerged from a study of T cell repertoires in ileal Crohn's disease. Study overall: Thiopurines (around 10) or anti-TNF agents (more than 17) were given postoperatively to about half.

Study conclusions and caveats: Sorted CD8 T cells held more high-frequency clones than CD4. Clonality above 26.8% at surgery always came with endoscopic recurrence.

Comments on this clone: As yet, its antigen is unknown. The sample carries other DNA sequences with the same CDR3.

TCRB immunosequencing input was about 520 nanograms of biopsy DNA per sample. The assay was immunoSEQ multiplex PCR, and TCRdb's table has in-frame clones only and misses some. In the table there are about 15,000 clones, about 75% of which are singletons. CDR1 is SGHNT, CDR2 YYREEE, per germline (reference sequence). The CDR3 is made up of 14 amino acids. V lost 5 bases, J lost 1 base, and 5 bases stayed unmatched. The gene calls are TRBV5-4 and TRBJ1-1, with 7 bases aligning to TRBD1. The clonotype comes from an adult with Crohn's disease. Sequenced sample: ileal tissue. This chain's CDR3 is CASRPGQSNTEAFF. As DNA, the CDR3 is TGTGCCAGCAGGCCGGGACAGTCGAACACTGAAGCTTTCTTT.